The sequence of this T cell receptor beta chain was determined in a study of CD8 T cells in ankylosing spondylitis. Notes on the study in general: Significantly higher representation of disease-linked clones was reported for matched ankylosing spondylitis synovial fluid.

This clonotype has just a few counts. Its specificity is not known. TCRdb redid the calling of the 5' RACE reads with MiXCR, one entry per CDR3 protein. The sample holds 150,000 to 200,000 distinct CDR3 sequences, approximately 12% seen once. What was sequenced was blood, either unsorted or a sorted T cell fraction (not recorded which). The receptor comes from a female donor with ankylosing spondylitis or in good health (not recorded which).

The CDR3 sequence is CATTLGPDYNEQFF. The CDR3 nucleotides are TGTGCCACCACCCTGGGTCCAGATTACAATGAGCAGTTCTTC. The genes are TRBV24-1 and TRBJ2-1; D is unclear. Trimming stripped 8 bases from V and 4 bases from J, with 14 bases between. This CDR3 is built from 14 residues. Germline V lookup: CDR1 KGHDR, CDR2 SFDVKD.